This TCR beta chain stems from a study of breast tumors, draining lymph nodes, adjacent tissues. Points from the study as a whole: Compared with lymph nodes, tumors were less diverse; compared with nontumor tissue, more.

This clonotype was recorded at least ten times. Its cognate antigen is unknown. The lymph nodes were axillary draining lymph nodes from breast cancer patients. Per germline, CDR1 SGHRS and CDR2 YFSETQ. CDR3 length equals 14 residues. Trimming at V came to 2 bases and at J to 1 base, leaving 1 base not matched to a gene. TCRdb ran MiXCR on the multiplex PCR reads and lists one entry per CDR3 protein. The repertoire holds over 200,000 distinct CDR3 sequences, with less than 40% as singletons. The sequenced material came from axillary lymph node tissue. The chain uses TRBV5-1 and TRBJ2-7; 9 bases line up with TRBD2. The source is a female donor with breast cancer. Some clones in this sample may be carry-over from other donors' samples. The CDR3 region is CASSFSGGSYEQYF. CDR3 sequence (DNA): TGCGCCAGCAGCTTTAGCGGGGGATCCTACGAGCAGTACTTC.